This TCR beta chain was recorded in a study of Tregs in tolerant kidney transplant recipients. Study conclusions and caveats: Findings come from small patient numbers and require larger validation. Activated donor B cell expansion appeared to reveal the most relevant donor-specific TCRbeta repertoire. Biological reproducibility was not directly addressed in this study.

CDR3 length: 15 amino acids. Germline V gene sequence: CDR1 SGHNT, CDR2 YYREEE (reference sequence). The trim removed 4 bases at V and 2 bases at J, leaving 8 bases unmatched. Here immunoSEQ multiplex PCR was the method, and the copy in TCRdb shows in-frame clones only, minus some. Here the sample spans approximately 260,000 clones, 65% to 85% being singletons. Comments on this clone: Its specificity is not known.

Thawed PBMCs were FACS-sorted into unstimulated CD4+CD25+CD127- regulatory T cells, CD4+CD25- non-regulatory cells, CD4 and CD8 cells. This sequence joins TRBV5-4 and TRBJ1-2, with 7 bases aligning to TRBD1. This TCR was recovered from a human donor in good health. Sequences were obtained from CD4+ T cells from blood. The CDR3: CASSPRTGSNYGYTF. The DNA of the CDR3 is TGTGCCAGCAGCCCCCGGACAGGCTCGAACTATGGCTACACCTTC.